The rows below give T cell receptor beta chains drawn from one sample of a study of T cells in Graves' hyperthyroidism and ophthalmopathy. One entry per CDR3 protein results from TCRdb running MiXCR on the multiplex PCR reads. Of hundreds of thousands of distinct CDR3 sequences detected, around 13% appear once; the ten largest clones hold more than 8.5%. The sequencing sample was made of blood. These receptors were collected from a woman under 30 with Graves' hyperthyroidism. The CDR3 runs from the conserved cysteine through the conserved F or W. A D gene is named only where the DNA matches it firmly. Only part of the rows carry a size: once, few, many, or a class if the clone is expanded.

>TRBV5-5|NA|TRBD2|TRBJ2-1
CASSQFLAGPTYNEQFF
TGTGCCAGCAGCCAGTTTTTAGCGGGACCTACCTACAATGAGCAGTTCTTC
>TRBV7-2|NA|TRBD1|TRBJ1-1
CASSFMGQSWAFF
TGTGCCAGCAGCTTCATGGGACAGAGTTGGGCTTTCTTT
>TRBV20-1|many|NA|TRBJ2-2
CSANDPAKGTGELFF
TGCAGTGCCAACGATCCCGCGAAGGGAACCGGGGAGCTGTTTTTT
>TRBV7-9|few|TRBD1|TRBJ2-5
CASSSQGVQETQYF
TGTGCCAGCAGCTCGCAGGGGGTGCAAGAGACCCAGTACTTC
>TRBV6-1|many|TRBD1|TRBJ2-7
CASSFYPGGYEQYF
TGTGCCAGCAGCTTTTATCCAGGGGGCTACGAGCAGTACTTC
>TRBV30|many|NA|TRBJ2-1
CAWGDGSYNEQFF
TGTGCCTGGGGTGATGGCTCCTACAATGAGCAGTTCTTC
>TRBV4-1|few|TRBD1|TRBJ1-5
CASSQPTTGAGQPQHF
TGCGCCAGCAGCCAACCGACTACAGGGGCCGGGCAGCCCCAGCATTTT
>TRBV19|NA|TRBD2|TRBJ2-5
CASSRLADQETQYF
TGTGCCAGTAGTCGGCTAGCGGACCAAGAGACCCAGTACTTC
>TRBV6-2/TRBV6-3|few|NA|TRBJ2-6
CASSSARRSGANVLTF
TGTGCCAGCAGTTCAGCGAGAAGGTCTGGGGCCAACGTCCTGACTTTC
>TRBV11-1|many|TRBD1|TRBJ1-2
CASSLEGQGAGGYTF
TGTGCCAGCAGCTTAGAGGGACAGGGGGCCGGTGGCTACACCTTC
>TRBV12-3/TRBV12-4|few|NA|TRBJ2-2
CASSLGPARELFF
TGTGCCAGCAGTCTCGGACCGGCCCGGGAGCTGTTTTTT
>TRBV7-2|many|TRBD1|TRBJ2-7
CASSLAGGTGVNEQYF
TGTGCCAGCAGCTTAGCTGGGGGGACAGGGGTGAACGAGCAGTACTTC
>TRBV28|few|NA|TRBJ2-1
CASNARPNEQFF
TGTGCCAGCAATGCCCGGCCAAATGAGCAGTTCTTC
>TRBV20-1|many|NA|TRBJ2-7
CSAREGYLEPYEQYF
TGCAGTGCTAGAGAGGGGTACTTAGAGCCCTACGAGCAGTACTTC
>TRBV24-1|many|NA|TRBJ2-2
CATSDFRPGRAPGELFF
TGTGCCACCAGTGATTTTAGGCCCGGGAGAGCCCCCGGGGAGCTGTTTTTT
>TRBV6-1|many|NA|TRBJ1-5
CASSELSYQPQHF
TGTGCCAGCAGTGAGCTGAGTTATCAGCCCCAGCATTTT
>TRBV11-1|many|TRBD1|TRBJ2-7
CASSPQRQGAREQYF
TGTGCCAGCAGCCCCCAGCGACAGGGGGCGCGAGAGCAGTACTTC
>TRBV6-6|few|TRBD1|TRBJ2-1
CASSYYSAQGNAPGRRYNEQFF
TGTGCCAGCAGTTACTACTCAGCACAGGGGAACGCGCCTGGGCGCCGCTACAATGAGCAGTTCTTC
>TRBV4-3|NA|TRBD2|TRBJ2-7
CASSPGLAGLYEQYF
TGCGCCAGCAGCCCCGGACTAGCGGGACTATACGAGCAGTACTTC
>TRBV6-2/TRBV6-3|many|TRBD1|TRBJ2-3
CASSMTGGTDTQYF
TGTGCCAGCAGCATGACAGGGGGCACAGATACGCAGTATTTT
>TRBV25-1|few|NA|TRBJ2-1
CASSESRVSYEQFF
TGTGCCAGCAGTGAATCACGGGTTAGCTACGAGCAGTTCTTC
>TRBV30|few|TRBD2|TRBJ2-2
CAWSVRTSGRGVWHGELFF
TGTGCCTGGAGTGTACGAACTAGCGGGAGGGGGGTTTGGCACGGGGAGCTGTTTTTT
>TRBV10-2|many|TRBD2|TRBJ2-2
CASSRLAPSAGELSF
TGCGCCAGCAGTAGACTAGCACCCTCGGCCGGGGAGCTGTCTTTT
>TRBV27|few|NA|TRBJ1-6
CASKRNGGNSPLHF
TGTGCCAGCAAGAGAAACGGAGGGAATTCACCCCTCCACTTT
>TRBV7-8|many|TRBD2|TRBJ2-1
CASSLIAGGPEDEQFF
TGTGCCAGCAGCTTAATAGCGGGAGGGCCGGAGGATGAGCAGTTCTTC
>TRBV3-1|few|NA|TRBJ2-7
CASSQDWSPYEQYF
TGTGCCAGCAGCCAAGATTGGAGCCCCTACGAGCAGTACTTC
>TRBV4-3|few|NA|TRBJ1-4
CASSQDLGEKLFF
TGCGCCAGCAGCCAAGATCTTGGTGAAAAACTGTTTTTT
>TRBV5-1|NA|NA|TRBJ1-2
CASSPGRGLDYGYTF
TGCGCCAGCAGCCCGGGTCGGGGGCTGGACTATGGCTACACCTTC
>TRBV5-8|NA|NA|TRBJ1-1
CASSLVKDQAFF
TGTGCCAGCAGCTTGGTAAAGGACCAAGCTTTCTTT
>TRBV27|few|TRBD1|TRBJ1-2
CASSRGSMNGYTF
TGTGCCAGCAGCAGGGGGAGTATGAATGGCTACACCTTC
>TRBV6-1|NA|NA|TRBJ1-1
CASSQGYGTEAFF
TGTGCCAGCAGTCAGGGGTATGGGACTGAAGCTTTCTTT
>TRBV27|few|TRBD1|TRBJ1-6
CASSLRLRGGQGAIAYNSPLHF
TGTGCCAGCAGTTTGAGACTCAGAGGGGGACAGGGGGCGATCGCCTATAATTCACCCCTCCACTTT
>TRBV27|NA|NA|TRBJ1-6
CASSLWGRGNSPLHF
TGTGCCAGCAGTTTATGGGGCAGGGGAAATTCACCCCTCCACTTT
>TRBV12-3/TRBV12-4|many|NA|TRBJ2-5
CASRYNTGGAGTQYF
TGTGCCAGCAGATACAACACGGGTGGGGCGGGGACCCAGTACTTC
>TRBV18|many|NA|TRBJ2-2
CASSHDRRETGELFF
TGTGCCAGCTCCCACGATCGCAGGGAGACCGGGGAGCTGTTTTTT
>TRBV4-1|NA|NA|TRBJ2-7
CASSQESRRDEQYF
TGCGCCAGCAGCCAAGAGTCGCGCAGGGACGAGCAGTACTTC
>TRBV19|few|TRBD2|TRBJ2-1
CASSIRGRQRGGNEQFF
TGTGCCAGTAGTATTCGGGGGAGACAGCGGGGGGGCAATGAGCAGTTCTTC
>TRBV11-3|many|TRBD2|TRBJ2-1
CASSLGGETYNEQFF
TGTGCCAGCAGCTTGGGAGGGGAGACCTACAATGAGCAGTTCTTC
>TRBV2|many|NA|TRBJ2-3
CASSREVTLTTDTQYF
TGTGCCAGCAGTAGGGAAGTTACTTTGACCACAGATACGCAGTATTTT
>TRBV20-1|many|TRBD2|TRBJ2-7
CSARDHGVAGGYEQYF
TGCAGTGCTAGAGATCACGGGGTAGCGGGAGGATACGAGCAGTACTTC
>TRBV12-3/TRBV12-4|few|NA|TRBJ2-5
CASSAGVIRETQYF
TGTGCCAGCAGCGCCGGAGTTATTAGAGAGACCCAGTACTTC
>TRBV6-1|NA|TRBD1|TRBJ2-1
CASRGDRGTYNEQFF
TGTGCCAGCAGAGGGGACAGGGGGACATACAATGAGCAGTTCTTC
>TRBV30|many|TRBD1|TRBJ1-5
CAWSGGRGMYGQPQHF
TGTGCCTGGAGTGGTGGCAGGGGGATGTATGGTCAGCCCCAGCATTTT
>TRBV4-3|NA|NA|TRBJ1-4
CASSPIHSRNEKLFF
TGCGCCAGCAGCCCAATCCACAGCCGTAATGAAAAACTGTTTTTT
>TRBV19|NA|NA|TRBJ1-5
CASSIGGISNQPQHF
TGTGCCAGTAGTATAGGCGGAATTAGCAATCAGCCCCAGCATTTT
>TRBV2|many|NA|TRBJ1-1
CASSGDLGGNTEAFF
TGTGCCAGCAGTGGGGACCTGGGTGGGAACACTGAAGCTTTCTTT
>TRBV6-1|many|NA|TRBJ1-1
CASSPRLRQLMNTEAFF
TGTGCCAGCAGTCCCCGGCTTCGACAGCTCATGAACACTGAAGCTTTCTTT
>TRBV28|NA|NA|TRBJ2-7
CASSPIYGTVTSSYEQYF
TGTGCCAGCAGTCCGATATACGGGACAGTGACTAGCTCCTACGAGCAGTACTTC
>TRBV30|many|NA|TRBJ2-1
CAWSARKYNEQFF
TGTGCCTGGAGTGCAAGGAAGTACAATGAGCAGTTCTTC
>TRBV6-1|NA|TRBD2|TRBJ2-1
CASTPSGTSDYNEQFF
TGTGCCAGCACCCCCTCCGGGACTAGCGATTACAATGAGCAGTTCTTC
>TRBV19|NA|TRBD1|TRBJ1-1
CAGRQGADAPLWSEAFF
TGTGCCGGTCGACAGGGGGCGGATGCCCCTCTTTGGTCTGAAGCTTTCTTT
>TRBV5-1|few|TRBD2|TRBJ2-3
CASSLISGMITDTQYF
TGCGCCAGCAGCTTGATTAGCGGGATGATCACAGATACGCAGTATTTT
>TRBV11-2|many|NA|TRBJ1-5
CASSLDATANNQPQHF
TGTGCCAGCAGCTTAGATGCAACAGCTAACAATCAGCCCCAGCATTTT
>TRBV11-2|many|NA|TRBJ2-1
CASSPEIVAVGNEQFF
TGTGCCAGCAGCCCCGAGATAGTAGCCGTCGGTAATGAGCAGTTCTTC
>TRBV2|many|TRBD1|TRBJ1-1
CASITPQGFDTEAFF
TGTGCCAGCATTACCCCACAGGGGTTCGACACTGAAGCTTTCTTT
>TRBV11-2|many|TRBD1|TRBJ2-7
CASSSRDRGFYEQYF
TGTGCCAGCAGCTCGCGGGACAGGGGGTTCTACGAGCAGTACTTC
>TRBV7-9|few|TRBD2|TRBJ2-1
CASSLVSGTTIPYNEQFF
TGTGCCAGCAGCTTAGTCTCTGGGACTACGATACCTTACAATGAGCAGTTCTTC
>TRBV28|few|NA|TRBJ1-6
CASTERRGLRYDSPLHF
TGTGCCAGCACCGAAAGGAGGGGCCTACGATATGATTCACCCCTCCACTTT
>TRBV9|NA|NA|TRBJ2-3
CASSSRTARDTQYF
TGTGCCAGCAGCTCACGGACGGCCAGGGATACGCAGTATTTT